This TCR beta chain was recorded in a study of Ad26.COV2.S vaccination and SARS-CoV-2 variants. Study information: Once or twice, 56 days apart, Ad26.COV2.S was delivered intramuscularly.

Regarding this clone: Its antigen is not known.

Generated by immunoSEQ multiplex PCR, the TCRdb table keeps only in-frame clones and is missing some. The sample has some 290,000 clones; around four fifths are singletons. This CDR3 contains 18 residues. The V gene's germline CDR1 is LGHDT and CDR2 YNNKEL (reference sequence). V shed 1 base, J shed 3 bases, and the junction held 4 bases outside the gene matches. The treatment denotes: 15 to 20 received Ad26.COV2.S at low or high dose, single or two shots; a few received placebo; per-sample allocation not given. Sampling took place 63 days after the first vaccine or placebo injection. Findings and caveats of the study: The breadth of spike-specific CD8+ and CD4+ T cell responses after vaccination was reportedly substantial. Assessments of TCR breadth and depth may have underestimated the total T cell responses.

V is TRBV3-1 (or the pseudogene TRBV3-2) and J is TRBJ2-1; TRBD2 matches at 15 bases. This clonotype was sampled from a person between 18 and 60 years old who received the Ad26.COV2.S COVID-19 vaccine or a placebo. The sequencing used peripheral blood, collected in a trial of Ad26.COV2.S vaccine versus placebo. The CDR3 coding sequence is TGTGCCAGCAGCCAAGGGGTGGGACTAGCGGGGGGCTACAATGAGCAGTTCTTC. It translates to CASSQGVGLAGGYNEQFF.